This T cell receptor (beta chain) is from a study of Ad26.COV2.S vaccination and SARS-CoV-2 variants. This clone appeared once. Losses at the gene ends were 3 bases for V and 11 bases for J; bases not matched to a gene: 14. This CDR3 spans 16 amino acids. The V gene's germline CDR1 is SGHRS and CDR2 YFSETQ. Sequencing used immunoSEQ multiplex PCR; TCRdb keeps in-frame clones, though not all of them. In the table there are about 400,000 clones, 80% to 95% of which are singletons. Specified treatment: around 19 received Ad26.COV2.S at low or high dose, single or two shots; roughly five received placebo; per-sample allocation not given. Sampling occurred on day 63 after the first vaccine or placebo injection.

The sequence was collected from a person between 18 and 65 years old who received the Ad26.COV2.S COVID-19 vaccine or a placebo. This rearrangement joins TRBV5-1 to TRBJ1-6, with 7 bases that match TRBD1. Material: peripheral blood, obtained in a trial of Ad26.COV2.S vaccine versus placebo. In DNA form, the CDR3 reads TGCGCCAGCAGCTCGAATCGAGGGGGCATGGTAGCACCCCTCCACTTT. This translates into CASSSNRGGMVAPLHF.